One sample yielded the 11 T cell receptor beta chains listed below, sequenced in a study of T cell changes during pregnancy in multiple sclerosis. Sequencing was performed with immunoSEQ multiplex PCR; in TCRdb, only in-frame clones are kept and a portion is missing. The repertoire consists of some 70,000 clones, with about nine tenths occurring once and the leading ten covering around 1.5%. The sample was peripheral blood, taken in the third trimester of pregnancy. The source is a female donor with multiple sclerosis, enrolled in a pregnancy study.

The V gene is TRBV7-8, the J gene TRBJ1-5; 7 bases are shared with TRBD1. Germline V gene data show CDR1 as SGHVS and CDR2 as FQNEAQ. The length of the CDR3 is 13 residues. Losses at the gene ends were 8 bases for V and 5 bases for J; bases not matched to a gene: 6. DNA of the CDR3: TGTGCCAGCGGAAGGACAGGCCATCAGCCCCAGCATTTT. Protein: CASGRTGHQPQHF.

The chain combines TRBV21-1 with TRBJ1-4; the D call in the table, TRBD1, was not verified against the DNA. TRBV21-1 is reported as a pseudogene. The CDR3 runs 17 residues. CDR3 loop: CASSKPVRTGFKEKLFF. The CDR3 DNA is TGTGCCAGCAGCAAACCTGTGCGGACAGGTTTTAAGGAAAAACTGTTTTTT.

The genes are TRBV7-2 and TRBJ1-1; TRBD1 is a possible D gene (6 bases). The CDR3 runs 13 residues. Germline lookup yields CDR1 SGHTA and CDR2 FQGNSA. V lost 2 bases, J lost 4 bases, and 8 bases lay in between. CDR3 in amino acids: CASSLQGSTEAFF. The CDR3 DNA follows: TGTGCCAGCAGCTTACAGGGGAGCACTGAAGCTTTCTTT. The full variable domain, with the rest looked up from reference TRBV7-2 and TRBJ1-1, is GAGVSQSPSNKVTEKGKDVELRCDPISGHTALYWYRQSLGQGLEFLIYFQGNSAPDKSGLPSDRFSAERTGGSVSTLTIQRTQQEDSAVYLCASSLQGSTEAFFGQGTRLTVV.

The chain links TRBV7-9 to TRBJ1-1; possibly TRBD1 for D (5 bases). The V end was cut by 0 bases, the J end by 3 bases, with 14 bases between. CDR1 and CDR2 (germline): SEHNR, FQNEAQ (reference sequence). The CDR3 is 16 amino acids. The CDR3, as DNA: TGTGCCAGCAGCTTAGCAGCCGGGGCGGGGGACACTGAAGCTTTCTTT. Translated, it gives CASSLAAGAGDTEAFF.

The V gene is TRBV19, the J gene TRBJ2-2, with D possibly TRBD1 on 6 matching bases. Per germline, CDR1 LNHDA and CDR2 SQIVND (reference sequence). This CDR3 contains 15 residues. V gave up 10 bases and J gave up 2 bases, with 17 bases separating them. The CDR3, as DNA: TGTGCCACGCTCTCCGGGACATTAAACACCGGGGAGCTGTTTTTT. Residues: CATLSGTLNTGELFF.

This clone showed up just once. The chain employs TRBV5-1 and TRBJ1-1, with TRBD1 as a possible D gene (5 bases). The CDR3 extends over 15 amino acids. The ends were cut back, 0 bases at V and 1 base at J, with 10 bases in the middle. The germline CDR1 and CDR2 sequences are SGHRS and YFSETQ. The CDR3: CASSLDPGGNTEAFF. The CDR3 DNA is TGCGCCAGCAGCTTGGACCCGGGGGGGAACACTGAAGCTTTCTTT.

CDR3 DNA: TGTGCCAGCAGCCCTGCGTACAGGAACCCTGGGGCCAACGTCCTGACTTTC. As protein: CASSPAYRNPGANVLTF. The chain recombines TRBV7-6 with TRBJ2-6; perhaps TRBD1 as D (5 bases). Trimming removed 5 bases at V and 2 bases at J, with 16 bases between. CDR1 is SGHVS, CDR2 FNYEAQ, per germline. The CDR3 runs to 17 residues.

This sequence joins TRBV5-1 and TRBJ2-5; maybe TRBD1 (7 bases). There are 14 residues in the CDR3. The V end lost 4 bases, the J end lost 7 bases, and 17 bases lay between the germline ends. Germline V gives CDR1 SGHRS, CDR2 YFSETQ. CDR3: CASSARPQGGTQYF. The DNA for the CDR3 is TGCGCCAGCAGCGCAAGACCTCAGGGGGGGACCCAGTACTTC.

The rearrangement uses TRBV7-9 and TRBJ2-7, with 7 bases lining up with TRBD1. The CDR3 consists of 15 residues. With V trimmed by 4 bases and J by 2 bases, 8 bases remained unmatched. Germline CDR1 reads SEHNR; CDR2 reads FQNEAQ (reference sequence). CDR3 coding DNA: TGTGCCAGCAGCTGGGACAGCTCAATCCCCTACGAGCAGTACTTC. Amino acids: CASSWDSSIPYEQYF.

The chain joins TRBV27 to TRBJ1-6; D remains unclear. The CDR3 runs 13 residues. The V end was cut by 4 bases, the J end by 14 bases, with 15 bases between. CDR1 and CDR2 (germline): MNHEY, SMNVEV (reference sequence). The CDR3 DNA is TGTGCCAGCAGTTCCGGATCGGGTTTCACCCTCCACTTT. This sequence encodes CASSSGSGFTLHF.

This sequence joins TRBV7-3 and TRBJ2-7; weak D call: TRBD2 (7 bases). Germline-derived CDR1 and CDR2 are SGHTA and FQGTGA. The CDR3 is 16 residues long. With 2 bases removed from V and 6 bases from J, the gap between germline ends came to 20 bases. This chain's CDR3 is CASSLLGGAGFGEQYF. The CDR3 region has the DNA TGTGCCAGCAGCTTATTAGGGGGGGCCGGTTTCGGCGAGCAGTACTTC.